The sequence of this T cell receptor beta chain was determined in a study of PD-1 blockade in classical Hodgkin lymphoma. Generated by immunoSEQ multiplex PCR, the TCRdb table keeps only in-frame clones and is missing some. The sample contains 10,000 to 15,000 clones, about 90% of which appear only once. V was pared by 2 bases and J by 5 bases, with 12 bases of the junction left unmatched. Germline CDR1 and CDR2: SGHRS and YFSETQ. The CDR3 covers 17 residues. Brentuximab vedotin exposure varied, and every patient relapsed after autologous stem cell transplantation. Magnetic negative selection was used to purify CD4+ T cells from PBMCs that had been thawed. Complete response, partial response or progressive disease was each patient's best response. This clone was detected once.

The sequencing used CD4+ T cells from blood, collected at baseline. The sequence was collected from a human donor with classical Hodgkin lymphoma. This chain uses TRBV5-1 with TRBJ2-2; 7 nucleotides agree with TRBD1. CDR3 region: CASSFNVATGPTGELFF. For the CDR3, the DNA is TGCGCCAGCAGCTTTAACGTCGCGACAGGGCCTACCGGGGAGCTGTTTTTT.